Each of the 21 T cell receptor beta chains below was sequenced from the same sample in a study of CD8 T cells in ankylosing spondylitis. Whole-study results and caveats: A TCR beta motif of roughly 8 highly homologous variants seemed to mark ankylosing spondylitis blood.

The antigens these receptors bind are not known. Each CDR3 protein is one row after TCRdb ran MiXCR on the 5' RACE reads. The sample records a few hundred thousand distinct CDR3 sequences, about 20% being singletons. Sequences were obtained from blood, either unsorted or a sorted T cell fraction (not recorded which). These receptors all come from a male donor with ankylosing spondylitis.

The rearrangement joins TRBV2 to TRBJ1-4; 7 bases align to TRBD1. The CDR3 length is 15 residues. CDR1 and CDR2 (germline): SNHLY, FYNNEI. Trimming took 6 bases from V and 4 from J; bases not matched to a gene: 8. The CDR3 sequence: CASRNQGQLNEKLFF. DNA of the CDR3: TGTGCCAGCAGGAACCAGGGACAGCTTAATGAAAAACTGTTTTTT.

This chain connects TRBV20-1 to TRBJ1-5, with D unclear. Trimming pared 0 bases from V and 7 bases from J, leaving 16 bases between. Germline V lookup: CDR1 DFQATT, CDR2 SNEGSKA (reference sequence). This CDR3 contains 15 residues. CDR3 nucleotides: TGCAGTGCTAGAGACGCGACATACATCAGGCAGCCCCAGCATTTT. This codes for CSARDATYIRQPQHF.

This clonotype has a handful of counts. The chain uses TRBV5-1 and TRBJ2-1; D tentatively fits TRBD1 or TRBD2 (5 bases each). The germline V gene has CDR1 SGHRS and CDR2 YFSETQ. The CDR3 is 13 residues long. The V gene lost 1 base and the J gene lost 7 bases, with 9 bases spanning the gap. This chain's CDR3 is CASSLQGVNEQFF. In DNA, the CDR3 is TGCGCCAGCAGCTTGCAGGGAGTAAATGAGCAGTTCTTC.

The CDR3 DNA is TGCAGTGCTAGACCTAGCGGGGGAGGAAGCTCCTACAATGAGCAGTTCTTC. Protein sequence: CSARPSGGGSSYNEQFF. V gene TRBV20-1 combines with J gene TRBJ2-1, with TRBD2 matching over 10 bases. CDR3 length: 17 residues. Germline V gives CDR1 DFQATT, CDR2 SNEGSKA (reference sequence). The V gene end was trimmed by 2 bases and the J gene end by 0 bases; junction bases not matched to a gene: 7.

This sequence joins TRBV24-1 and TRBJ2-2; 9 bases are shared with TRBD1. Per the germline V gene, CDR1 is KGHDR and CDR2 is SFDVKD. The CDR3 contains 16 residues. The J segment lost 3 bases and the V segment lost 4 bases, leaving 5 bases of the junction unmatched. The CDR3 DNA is TGTGCCACCAGTGACCCGGGACAGGGCGACACCGGGGAGCTGTTTTTT. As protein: CATSDPGQGDTGELFF.

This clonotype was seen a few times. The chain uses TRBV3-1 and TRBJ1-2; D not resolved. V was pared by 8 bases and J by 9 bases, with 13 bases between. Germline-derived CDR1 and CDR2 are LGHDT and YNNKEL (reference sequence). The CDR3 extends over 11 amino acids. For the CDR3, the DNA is TGTGCCAGCCAGCACGGTTATCGCTACACCTTC. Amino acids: CASQHGYRYTF.

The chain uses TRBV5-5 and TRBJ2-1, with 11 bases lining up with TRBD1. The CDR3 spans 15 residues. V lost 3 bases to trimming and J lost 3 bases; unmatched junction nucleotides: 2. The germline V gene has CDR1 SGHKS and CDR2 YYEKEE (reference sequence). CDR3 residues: CASSWTGGFYNEQFF. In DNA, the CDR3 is TGTGCCAGCAGCTGGACAGGGGGCTTCTACAATGAGCAGTTCTTC.

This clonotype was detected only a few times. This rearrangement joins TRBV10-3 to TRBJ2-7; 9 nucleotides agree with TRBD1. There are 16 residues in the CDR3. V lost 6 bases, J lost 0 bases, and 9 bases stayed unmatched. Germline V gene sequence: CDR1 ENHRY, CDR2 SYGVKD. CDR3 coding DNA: TGTGCCATCAGGAAGGGACAGGGTTCGACCTCCTACGAGCAGTACTTC. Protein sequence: CAIRKGQGSTSYEQYF.

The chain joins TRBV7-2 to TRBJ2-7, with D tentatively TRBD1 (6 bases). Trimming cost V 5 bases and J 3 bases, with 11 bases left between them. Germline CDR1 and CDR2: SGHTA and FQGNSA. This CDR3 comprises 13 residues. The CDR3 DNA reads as TGTGCCAGCAGCCCAGGGGTTTTCTACGAGCAGTACTTC. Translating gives CASSPGVFYEQYF.

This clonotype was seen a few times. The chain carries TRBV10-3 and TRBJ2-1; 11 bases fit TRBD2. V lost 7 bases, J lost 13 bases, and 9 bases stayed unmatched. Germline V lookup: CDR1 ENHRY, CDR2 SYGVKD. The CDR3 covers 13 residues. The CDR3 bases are TGTGCCATCAATACCGGGACTAGCGGACCTCAGTTCTTC. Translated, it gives CAINTGTSGPQFF.

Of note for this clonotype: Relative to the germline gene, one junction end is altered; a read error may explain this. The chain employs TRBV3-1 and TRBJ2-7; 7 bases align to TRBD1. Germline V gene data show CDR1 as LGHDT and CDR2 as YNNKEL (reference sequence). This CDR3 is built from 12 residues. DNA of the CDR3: TGTGCCAGCAGCCAAGGACGGACAGGATTGCACTTC. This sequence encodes CASSQGRTGLHF.

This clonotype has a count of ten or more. The CDR3 reads CASSLVVAGYQETQYF. The CDR3 nucleotides are TGCGCCAGCAGCTTGGTGGTAGCGGGATACCAAGAGACCCAGTACTTC. The V call is TRBV5-1, the J call TRBJ2-5; 8 positions match TRBD2. This CDR3 has 16 amino acids. The V gene's germline CDR1 is SGHRS and CDR2 YFSETQ. Trimming removed 0 bases from V and 0 bases from J; junction bases left unmatched: 4.

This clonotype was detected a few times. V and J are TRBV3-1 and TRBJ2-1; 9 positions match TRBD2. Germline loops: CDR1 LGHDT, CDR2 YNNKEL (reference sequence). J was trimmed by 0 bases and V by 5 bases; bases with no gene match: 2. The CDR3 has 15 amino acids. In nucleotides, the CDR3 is TGTGCCAGCAGCGCGACTAGCGGCTCCTACAATGAGCAGTTCTTC. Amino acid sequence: CASSATSGSYNEQFF.

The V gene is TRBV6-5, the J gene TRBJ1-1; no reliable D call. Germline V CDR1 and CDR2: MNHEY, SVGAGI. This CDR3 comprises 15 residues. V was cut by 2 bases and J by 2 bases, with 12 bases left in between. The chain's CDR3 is CASSYPAGRNTEAFF. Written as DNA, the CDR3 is TGTGCCAGCAGTTACCCCGCGGGCCGAAACACTGAAGCTTTCTTT.

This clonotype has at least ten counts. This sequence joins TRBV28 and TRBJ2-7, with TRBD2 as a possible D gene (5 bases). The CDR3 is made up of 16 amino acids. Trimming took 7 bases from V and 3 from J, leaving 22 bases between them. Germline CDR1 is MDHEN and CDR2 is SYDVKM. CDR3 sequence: CASITNYGLSLYEQYF. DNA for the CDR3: TGTGCCAGCATCACCAACTACGGACTTTCCCTCTACGAGCAGTACTTC.

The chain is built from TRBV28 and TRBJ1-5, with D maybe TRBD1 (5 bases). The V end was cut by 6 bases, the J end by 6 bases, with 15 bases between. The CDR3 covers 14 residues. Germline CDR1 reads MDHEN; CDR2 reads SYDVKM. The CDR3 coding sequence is TGTGCCAGCAGCTTTAGGTCAGGGTTTCAGCCCCAGCATTTT. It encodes CASSFRSGFQPQHF.

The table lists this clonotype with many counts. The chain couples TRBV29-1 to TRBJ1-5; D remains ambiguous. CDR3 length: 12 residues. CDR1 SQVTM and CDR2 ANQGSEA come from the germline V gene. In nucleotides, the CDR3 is TGCGGCCGGGGTCGGGTTAATCAGCCCCAGCATTTT. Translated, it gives CGRGRVNQPQHF.

The chain's CDR3 is CASSQEPTNLLYEQYF. CDR3 DNA sequence: TGTGCCAGCAGCCAAGAACCGACAAACCTACTTTACGAGCAGTACTTC. The V gene is TRBV4-2, the J gene TRBJ2-7, with D unclear. V was clipped by 0 bases and J by 4 bases, with 16 bases between them. The CDR3 runs 16 residues. Germline CDR1 LGHNA, CDR2 YNFKEQ.

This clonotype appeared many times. The CDR3 sequence: CASSSSSGRARNEQFF. In nucleotides, the CDR3 is TGTGCCAGCAGCTCATCTAGCGGGAGGGCCCGGAATGAGCAGTTCTTC. The chain combines TRBV12-3 or TRBV12-4 with TRBJ2-1; 12 nucleotides match TRBD2. Trimming at V came to 6 bases and at J to 7 bases, leaving 10 bases not matched to a gene. The CDR3 covers 16 residues.

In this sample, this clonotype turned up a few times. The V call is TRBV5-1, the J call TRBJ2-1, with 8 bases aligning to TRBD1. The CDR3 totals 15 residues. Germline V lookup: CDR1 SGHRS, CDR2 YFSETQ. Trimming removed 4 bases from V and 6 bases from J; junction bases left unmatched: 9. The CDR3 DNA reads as TGCGCCAGCAGCGCGAGGACAGGGCTCAGCAATGAGCAGTTCTTC. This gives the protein CASSARTGLSNEQFF. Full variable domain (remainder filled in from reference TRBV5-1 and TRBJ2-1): KAGVTQTPRYLIKTRGQQVTLSCSPISGHRSVSWYQQTPGQGLQFLFEYFSETQRNKGNFPGRFSGRQFSNSRSEMNVSTLELGDSALYLCASSARTGLSNEQFFGPGTRLTVL.

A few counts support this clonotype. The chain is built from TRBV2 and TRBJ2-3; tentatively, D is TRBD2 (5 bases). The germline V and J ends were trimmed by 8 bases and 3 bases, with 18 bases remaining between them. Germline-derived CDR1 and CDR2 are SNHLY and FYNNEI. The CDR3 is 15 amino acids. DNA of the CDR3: TGTGCCAGCCGAAAACTAGTTAGTGGGACAGATACGCAGTATTTT. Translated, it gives CASRKLVSGTDTQYF.